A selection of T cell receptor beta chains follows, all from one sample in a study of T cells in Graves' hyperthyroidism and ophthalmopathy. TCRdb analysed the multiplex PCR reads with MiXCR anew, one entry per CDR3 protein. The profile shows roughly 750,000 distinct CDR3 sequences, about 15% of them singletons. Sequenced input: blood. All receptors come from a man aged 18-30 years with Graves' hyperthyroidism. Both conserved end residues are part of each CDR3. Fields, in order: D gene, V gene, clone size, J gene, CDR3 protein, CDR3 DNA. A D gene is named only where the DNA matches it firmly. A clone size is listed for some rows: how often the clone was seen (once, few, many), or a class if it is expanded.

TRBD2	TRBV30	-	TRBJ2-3	CAWSVGSGSTDTQYF	TGTGCCTGGAGTGTAGGTAGCGGGAGCACAGATACGCAGTATTTT
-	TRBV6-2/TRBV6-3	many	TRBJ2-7	CASSYSTPYEQYF	TGTGCCAGCAGTTACTCAACTCCCTACGAGCAGTACTTC
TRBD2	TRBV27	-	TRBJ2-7	CASRWTSNFPYEQYF	TGTGCCAGCCGATGGACTAGTAATTTTCCCTACGAGCAGTACTTC
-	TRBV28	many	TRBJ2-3	CASRPLWGTDTQYF	TGTGCCAGCAGACCCCTATGGGGCACAGATACGCAGTATTTT
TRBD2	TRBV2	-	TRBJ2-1	CASSETSGDEQFF	TGTGCCAGCAGTGAAACTAGCGGCGATGAGCAGTTCTTC
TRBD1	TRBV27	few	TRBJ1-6	CASSLLSAGGHSPLHF	TGTGCCAGCAGTTTACTCTCGGCAGGGGGCCATTCACCCCTCCACTTT
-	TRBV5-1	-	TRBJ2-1	CASSLYTGTEDYNEQFF	TGCGCCAGCAGCTTGTACACCGGGACCGAAGACTACAATGAGCAGTTCTTC
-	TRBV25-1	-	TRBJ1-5	CASSGAGTSNQPQHF	TGTGCCAGCAGTGGGGCAGGGACGAGCAATCAGCCCCAGCATTTT
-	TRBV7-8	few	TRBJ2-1	CASSPRDHSYNEQFF	TGTGCCAGCAGCCCGCGGGACCACTCCTACAATGAGCAGTTCTTC
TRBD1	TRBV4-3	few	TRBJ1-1	CASSRAETGSSTEAFF	TGCGCCAGCAGCCGAGCCGAGACAGGGTCTAGCACTGAAGCTTTCTTT
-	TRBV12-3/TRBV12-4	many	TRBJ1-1	CASSFGRHTEAFF	TGTGCCAGCAGTTTCGGGCGGCACACTGAAGCTTTCTTT
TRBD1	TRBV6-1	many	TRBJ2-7	CASSEVRQGASEQYF	TGTGCCAGCAGTGAAGTTAGGCAGGGGGCGTCCGAGCAGTACTTC
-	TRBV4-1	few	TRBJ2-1	CASSPEGSNEQFF	TGCGCCAGCAGCCCCGAGGGATCCAATGAGCAGTTCTTC
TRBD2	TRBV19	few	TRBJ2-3	CASAGESSTDTQYF	TGTGCCAGTGCGGGGGAATCTAGCACAGATACGCAGTATTTT
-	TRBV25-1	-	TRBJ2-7	CASSDNLGSYEQYF	TGTGCCAGCAGTGATAATCTGGGCTCCTACGAGCAGTACTTC
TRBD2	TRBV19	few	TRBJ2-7	CASSKGLAAYYEQYF	TGTGCCAGTAGTAAGGGACTAGCGGCTTACTACGAGCAGTACTTC
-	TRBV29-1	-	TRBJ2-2	CSVGRNANTGELFF	TGCAGCGTTGGGCGGAACGCGAACACCGGGGAGCTGTTTTTT
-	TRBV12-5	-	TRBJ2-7	CASAIHFTGKTIPYEQYF	TGTGCTAGTGCCATTCATTTCACAGGGAAAACTATACCCTACGAGCAGTACTTC
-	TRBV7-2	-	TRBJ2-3	CASMGRRGSSTDRYTDTQYF	TGTGCCAGCATGGGGAGGCGGGGCAGCTCCACGGACAGGTACACAGATACGCAGTATTTT
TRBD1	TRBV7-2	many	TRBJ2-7	CASSASGTGFGYEQYF	TGTGCCAGCAGCGCATCCGGGACAGGGTTTGGTTACGAGCAGTACTTC
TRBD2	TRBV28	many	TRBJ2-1	CASGRSGTSVYNEQFF	TGTGCCAGCGGGCGATCCGGGACTAGCGTTTACAATGAGCAGTTCTTC